This TCR beta chain is drawn from a study of low-dose radiotherapy and immunotherapy resistance in tumors. At the level of the study: Each fraction for Cohort 1 was 0.5 Gy, given every 2 weeks, and the total came to 6.5 Gy. Every two weeks patients got nivolumab 240 mg flat dose, plus ipilimumab 1 mg/kg every six weeks, intravenously.

Covering alpha and beta chains, TRAV- and TRBV-specific primers were used for the first-strand cDNA. Both a constant-region primer and a V-primer adapter served to amplify TCRs across roughly 20 PCR cycles. One entry per CDR3 protein results from TCRdb running MiXCR on the reads. The repertoire holds about 89,000 distinct CDR3 sequences, with 9% to 9.5% as singletons. Time point indicated: before trial treatment. The therapy administered to donors comprised nivolumab, ipilimumab, aspirin, low-dose cyclophosphamide and low-dose radiotherapy. The V end lost 6 bases, the J end lost 6 bases, and 23 bases lay between the germline ends. Germline loops: CDR1 MDHEN, CDR2 SYDVKM. This CDR3 has 16 residues. This clonotype occurred many times.

Material: PBMCs, obtained before treatment. The chain carries TRBV28 and TRBJ1-1; D unclear. The origin of this receptor is a male donor with prostate cancer. CDR3 nucleotides: TGTGCCAGCAGCGAGCTTCTCAGAAAAAGGGTCGCTGAAGCTTTCTTT. Translating gives CASSELLRKRVAEAFF.